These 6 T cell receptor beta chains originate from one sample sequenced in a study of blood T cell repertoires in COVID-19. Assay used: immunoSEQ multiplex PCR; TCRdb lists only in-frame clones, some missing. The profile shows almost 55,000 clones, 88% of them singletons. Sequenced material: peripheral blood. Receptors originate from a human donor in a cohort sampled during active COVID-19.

As DNA, the CDR3 is TGTGCCAGCAGCCAAGATCTCGGAGGGCACCAGCCCCAGCATTTT. Protein sequence: CASSQDLGGHQPQHF. The chain uses TRBV4-2 and TRBJ1-5; the D is unclear. The V and J ends lost 0 bases and 7 bases respectively, with 13 bases between them. CDR1 is LGHNA and CDR2 is YNFKEQ in the germline V gene. The CDR3 sequence is 15 residues long.

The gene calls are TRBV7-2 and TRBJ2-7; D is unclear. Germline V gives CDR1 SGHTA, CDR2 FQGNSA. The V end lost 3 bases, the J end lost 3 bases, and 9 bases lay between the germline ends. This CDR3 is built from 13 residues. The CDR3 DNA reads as TGTGCCAGCAGCTTGAGACACCTCTACGAGCAGTACTTC. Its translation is CASSLRHLYEQYF.

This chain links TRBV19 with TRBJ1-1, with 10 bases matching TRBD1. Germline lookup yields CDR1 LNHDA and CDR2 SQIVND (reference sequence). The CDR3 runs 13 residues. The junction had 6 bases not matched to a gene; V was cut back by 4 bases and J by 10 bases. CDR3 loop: CASSTDGQGGAFF. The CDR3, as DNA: TGTGCCAGTAGTACGGATGGACAGGGGGGAGCTTTCTTT.

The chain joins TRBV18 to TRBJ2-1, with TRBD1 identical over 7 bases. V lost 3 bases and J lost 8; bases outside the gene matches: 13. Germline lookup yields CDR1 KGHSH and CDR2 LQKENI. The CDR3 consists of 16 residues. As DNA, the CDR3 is TGTGCCAGCTCACCGGAGGCGACAGGGCAGGGCCATGAGCAGTTCTTC. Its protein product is CASSPEATGQGHEQFF.

Written as DNA, the CDR3 is TGTGCCACGGGGGTGAGCGGAAGTAGGTACAATGAGCAGTTCTTC. It is translated as CATGVSGSRYNEQFF. V is TRBV3-1 (or the pseudogene TRBV3-2) and J is TRBJ2-1; tentative D call: TRBD2 (6 bases). There are 15 residues in the CDR3. The germline gives CDR1 LGHDT, CDR2 YNNKEL (reference sequence). V lost 10 bases to trimming and J lost 4 bases, with 20 bases between them.

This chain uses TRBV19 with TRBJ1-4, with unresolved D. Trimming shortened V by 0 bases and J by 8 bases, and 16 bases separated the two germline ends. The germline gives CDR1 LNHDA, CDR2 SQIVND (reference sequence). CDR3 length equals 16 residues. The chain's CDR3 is CASSIDGQLRSEKLFF. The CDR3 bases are TGTGCCAGTAGTATAGATGGGCAGCTACGATCCGAAAAACTGTTTTTT.